Described below is a single T cell receptor beta chain sequence and its context. As yet, its antigen is unknown. J lost 5 bases, V lost 4 bases, and 6 bases had no gene match. Germline CDR1 is SNHLY and CDR2 is FYNNEI. The CDR3 is made up of 14 amino acids. The data originate from a study of vaccination and CD4 T cells after COVID-19. Across the study: Post-vaccination specimens were collected at a median of about 68 days following dose two (range 14 to 241). Stimuli were overlapping spike peptide pools of SARS-CoV-2 and three common cold coronaviruses (HCoV-NL63, HCoV-OC43, HCoV-229E).

The treatment was: roughly 10-day PBMC culture with coronavirus spike peptide pools or control peptides (ViraFEST assay). Oncomine TCR Beta short-read sequencing was applied to DNA from cultured CD4+ T cells. TCRdb re-called the PCR reads with MiXCR, one entry per CDR3 protein. The sample lists over 15,000 distinct CDR3 sequences, 80% to 85% occurring once. The TCR was taken from a human donor who received a COVID-19 vaccine. This chain links TRBV2 with TRBJ2-7, with 9 bases lining up with TRBD1. Specimen: CD4+ T cells from blood, cultured in vitro, collected after SARS-CoV-2 vaccination. Here the CDR3 reads CASSVRDRVDEQYF. CDR3 nucleotide sequence: TGTGCCAGCAGTGTACGGGACAGGGTTGACGAGCAGTACTTC.